These 16 T cell receptor beta chains came from one sample sequenced in a study of T cells in Graves' hyperthyroidism and ophthalmopathy. The TCR beta CDR3 regions underwent amplification using RNA transcripts as the source. HTBI primers were used for first-round RT-PCR of the TCR CDR3. TCRdb re-derived calls from the multiplex PCR reads in MiXCR, one entry per CDR3 protein. The sample consists of roughly 380,000 distinct CDR3 sequences, roughly an eighth of them appearing once. The sequencing sample was made of blood. The source of these receptors is a woman between 18 and 29 years old with Graves' hyperthyroidism.

This clonotype was counted ten times or more. The V gene is TRBV5-1, the J gene TRBJ1-5; D is ambiguous. The germline V gene encodes CDR1 SGHRS and CDR2 YFSETQ. Trimming shortened V by 0 bases and J by 9 bases, and 10 bases separated the two germline ends. This CDR3 is 13 amino acids long. CDR3 amino acids: CASSLGGRSPQHF. The CDR3 DNA follows: TGCGCCAGCAGCTTGGGCGGGCGTTCGCCCCAGCATTTT. The whole variable domain, remainder taken from reference TRBV5-1 and TRBJ1-5, is KAGVTQTPRYLIKTRGQQVTLSCSPISGHRSVSWYQQTPGQGLQFLFEYFSETQRNKGNFPGRFSGRQFSNSRSEMNVSTLELGDSALYLCASSLGGRSPQHFGDGTRLSIL.

In this sample, this clonotype turned up a few times. The chain links TRBV24-1 to TRBJ2-1; possibly TRBD1 or TRBD2 for D (5 bases each). Germline V gene lookup returns CDR1 KGHDR and CDR2 SFDVKD. Between the trimmed V and J ends, which lost 9 bases and 9 bases, there was a span of 14 bases. The CDR3 consists of 12 residues. The DNA for the CDR3 is TGTGCCACCGCCGGGGCCCGGGGTGAGCAGTTCTTC. Translation: CATAGARGEQFF.

The rearrangement links TRBV7-2 to TRBJ2-2; 8 bases line up with TRBD2. After removal of 5 bases from V and 5 bases from J, the junction contained 13 bases not matched to a gene. The CDR3 extends over 17 amino acids. The germline gives CDR1 SGHTA, CDR2 FQGNSA. The CDR3 spells CASSPEGGRTRTGELFF. For the CDR3, the DNA is TGTGCCAGCAGCCCGGAGGGCGGGAGGACTCGGACCGGGGAGCTGTTTTTT.

V usage is TRBV19 and J usage is TRBJ2-1; 7 positions agree with TRBD1. From germline, CDR1 is LNHDA and CDR2 SQIVND (reference sequence). With 6 bases clipped from V and 5 bases from J, the junction kept 13 bases outside the gene matches. The CDR3 has 16 amino acids. In DNA, the CDR3 is TGTGCCAGTAGATCGACAGGGAAGGGTATCCACAATGAGCAGTTCTTC. Translating gives CASRSTGKGIHNEQFF.

At least ten counts were recorded for this clonotype. The chain combines TRBV2 with TRBJ2-1; the D call may be TRBD1 or TRBD2 (5 bases each). The CDR3 consists of 14 residues. CDR1 is SNHLY, CDR2 FYNNEI, per germline. Trimming took 6 bases from V and 0 from J, leaving 9 bases between them. The CDR3 region has the DNA TGTGCCAGCAGGGGGGAGAGCTCCTACAATGAGCAGTTCTTC. Protein: CASRGESSYNEQFF.

The chain links TRBV6-2 or TRBV6-3 to TRBJ2-7; D uncertain. This CDR3 has 15 residues. Germline V lookup: CDR1 MNHEY, CDR2 SVGEGT. The V gene lost 0 bases and the J gene lost 0 bases, with 9 bases spanning the gap. Here the CDR3 DNA reads TGTGCCAGCAGTTACTCCGGCGGAGACTCCTACGAGCAGTACTTC. Translated, it gives CASSYSGGDSYEQYF.

This clonotype occurred many times. The chain couples TRBV2 to TRBJ2-5; D might be TRBD2 (5 bases). The CDR3 covers 12 residues. Germline V lookup: CDR1 SNHLY, CDR2 FYNNEI. V gave up 3 bases and J gave up 4 bases, with 6 bases separating them. The CDR3 protein is CASSEAGETQYF. The CDR3 DNA follows: TGTGCCAGCAGTGAGGCGGGAGAGACCCAGTACTTC.

This clonotype was seen at least ten times. This sequence joins TRBV28 and TRBJ1-2; no reliable D call. This CDR3 spans 13 amino acids. Between the trimmed V and J ends, which lost 3 bases and 4 bases, there was a span of 9 bases. From germline, CDR1 is MDHEN and CDR2 SYDVKM. The CDR3 here is CASSLIPSYGYTF. The CDR3 DNA reads TGTGCCAGCAGTTTGATCCCCAGCTATGGCTACACCTTC.

This clonotype was found many times. This chain links TRBV18 with TRBJ1-2; D gene uncertain. V gave up 4 bases and J gave up 3 bases, with 9 bases separating them. CDR1 is KGHSH and CDR2 is LQKENI in the germline V gene. CDR3 length: 13 amino acids. Written as DNA, the CDR3 is TGTGCCAGCTCACTGGAGAGGGACTATGGCTACACCTTC. It codes for CASSLERDYGYTF. The whole variable domain, remainder taken from reference TRBV18 and TRBJ1-2, is NAGVMQNPRHLVRRRGQEARLRCSPMKGHSHVYWYRQLPEEGLKFMVYLQKENIIDESGMPKERFSAEFPKEGPSILRIQQVVRGDSAAYFCASSLERDYGYTFGSGTRLTVV.

This clonotype was seen a few times. The genes are TRBV29-1 and TRBJ2-1; 7 positions agree with TRBD2. CDR3 length: 16 residues. CDR1 is SQVTM, CDR2 ANQGSEA, per germline. V was pared by 4 bases and J by 6 bases, with 15 bases of the junction left unmatched. DNA for the CDR3: TGCAGCGTTGGGGGAAGACTAGCCCCTCGAGGCAATGAGCAGTTCTTC. Its translation: CSVGGRLAPRGNEQFF.

This clonotype has at least ten counts. The chain joins TRBV7-2 to TRBJ1-2; possibly TRBD1 for D (6 bases). The CDR3 loop spans 14 amino acids. Per the germline V gene, CDR1 is SGHTA and CDR2 is FQGNSA. V lost 5 bases and J 3 bases, leaving 13 bases between the germline ends. The CDR3: CASSRTWTDYGYTF. DNA of the CDR3: TGTGCCAGCAGCAGAACTTGGACAGACTATGGCTACACCTTC.

This clonotype was seen at least ten times. The chain recombines TRBV5-6 with TRBJ2-4; no clear D gene. The CDR3 is made up of 13 amino acids. Trimming removed 0 bases from V and 9 bases from J, with 10 bases in between. Germline CDR1 and CDR2: SGHDT and YYEEEE. The CDR3 is CASSLAGASIQYF. The CDR3, as DNA: TGTGCCAGCAGCTTGGCCGGCGCATCCATTCAGTACTTC.

The chain carries TRBV20-1 and TRBJ2-3; 7 bases match TRBD1. This CDR3 contains 18 residues. Germline CDR1 and CDR2: DFQATT and SNEGSKA (reference sequence). The trim removed 3 bases at V and 1 base at J, leaving 16 bases unmatched. CDR3 nucleotides: TGCAGTGCTAGCCCATCGGCTTTGACAGGGCGGGGCACAGATACGCAGTATTTT. This sequence encodes CSASPSALTGRGTDTQYF.

The rearrangement joins TRBV4-1 to TRBJ2-7; D is unclear. Matching the DNA end better, TRBJ2-1 makes the J call doubtful. The CDR3 is made up of 12 amino acids. Germline V lookup: CDR1 MGHRA, CDR2 YSYEKL. CDR3 bases: TGCGCCAGCAGCCAAGAGGGTTACGAGCAGTTCTTC. Translated: CASSQEGYEQFF.

This clonotype has just a few counts. This rearrangement joins TRBV15 to TRBJ1-1; tentatively, D is TRBD1 (5 bases). Germline loops: CDR1 LNHNV, CDR2 YYDKDF (reference sequence). The germline V and J ends were trimmed by 2 bases and 2 bases, with 9 bases remaining between them. This CDR3 spans 14 amino acids. The DNA of the CDR3 is TGTGCCACCAGCAGATCCACAGGTAACACTGAAGCTTTCTTT. It specifies CATSRSTGNTEAFF.

Of note for this clonotype: A much larger clone lies a single base off, so this may be a read error. V and J are TRBV7-9 and TRBJ1-1; no definite D call. The V and J ends lost 5 bases and 0 bases respectively, with 16 bases between them. The CDR3 loop spans 16 amino acids. Germline V gives CDR1 SEHNR, CDR2 FQNEAQ (reference sequence). The CDR3 loop is CASSQGGILLNTEAFF. DNA for the CDR3: TGTGCCAGCAGCCAAGGCGGTATACTACTGAACACTGAAGCTTTCTTT.